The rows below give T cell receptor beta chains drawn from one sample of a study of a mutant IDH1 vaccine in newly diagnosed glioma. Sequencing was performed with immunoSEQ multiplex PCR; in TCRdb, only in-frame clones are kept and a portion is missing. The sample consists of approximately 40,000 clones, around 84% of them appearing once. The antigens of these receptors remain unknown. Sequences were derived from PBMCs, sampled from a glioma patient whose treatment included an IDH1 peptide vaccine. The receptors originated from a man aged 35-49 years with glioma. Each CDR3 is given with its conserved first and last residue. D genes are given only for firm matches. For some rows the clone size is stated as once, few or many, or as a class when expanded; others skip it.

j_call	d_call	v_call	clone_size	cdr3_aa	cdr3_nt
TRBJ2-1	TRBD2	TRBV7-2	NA	CASSLQRDLYNEQFF	TGTGCCAGCAGCCTCCAGCGGGATCTCTACAATGAGCAGTTCTTC
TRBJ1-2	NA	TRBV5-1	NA	CASSSGEYGYTF	TGCGCCAGCAGCTCCGGTGAGTATGGCTACACCTTC
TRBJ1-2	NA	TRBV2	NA	CASRTGRGNYGYTF	TGTGCCAGCAGAACCGGACGGGGGAACTATGGCTACACCTTC
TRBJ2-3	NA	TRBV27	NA	CASSLSSGLHTDTQYF	TGTGCCAGCAGTCTCTCCTCCGGACTTCACACAGATACGCAGTATTTT
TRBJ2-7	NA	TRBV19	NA	CASSDAGQSFSYEQYF	TGTGCCAGTTCTGATGCCGGACAAAGTTTTTCTTACGAGCAGTACTTC
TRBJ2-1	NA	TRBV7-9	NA	CASRKQASEQFF	TGTGCCAGCAGAAAACAGGCTTCTGAGCAGTTCTTC
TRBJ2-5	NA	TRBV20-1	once	CSTHRETQYF	TGCAGTACTCATCGAGAGACCCAGTACTTC
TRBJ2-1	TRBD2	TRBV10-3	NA	CAASAQREANEQFF	TGTGCCGCATCGGCCCAGCGGGAGGCCAATGAGCAGTTCTTC
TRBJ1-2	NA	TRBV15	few	CATSPLRYTF	TGTGCCACCTCCCCCCTACGCTACACCTTC
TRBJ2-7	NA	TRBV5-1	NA	CASSSTEPRYEQYF	TGCGCCAGCAGCTCGACGGAACCCCGCTACGAGCAGTACTTC
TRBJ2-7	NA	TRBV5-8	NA	CASSADNRDEQYF	TGTGCCAGCAGCGCGGATAACAGGGATGAGCAGTACTTC
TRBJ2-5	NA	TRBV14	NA	CASSQGAGAQETQYF	TGTGCCAGCAGCCAAGGGGCCGGGGCCCAAGAGACCCAGTACTTC
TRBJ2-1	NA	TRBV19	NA	CASSLPQWNEQFF	TGTGCCAGTAGTTTACCGCAGTGGAATGAGCAGTTCTTC
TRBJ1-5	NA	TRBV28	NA	CASSTRTANQPQHF	TGTGCCAGCAGTACAAGGACCGCGAATCAGCCCCAGCATTTT
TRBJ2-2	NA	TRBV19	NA	CASSIDSGVNTGELFF	TGTGCCAGTAGTATAGATAGCGGAGTTAACACCGGGGAGCTGTTTTTT
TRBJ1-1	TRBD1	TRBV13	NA	CASSDGPGQGGSEAFF	TGTGCCAGCAGCGATGGCCCAGGACAGGGTGGATCTGAAGCTTTCTTT
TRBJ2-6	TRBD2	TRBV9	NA	CASSARIPKTSGSPGANVLTF	TGTGCCAGCAGCGCCCGGATACCTAAGACTAGCGGGAGCCCTGGGGCCAACGTCCTGACTTTC
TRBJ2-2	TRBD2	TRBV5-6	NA	CASSFDFGGWGTGELFF	TGTGCCAGCAGCTTCGATTTCGGGGGGTGGGGCACCGGGGAGCTGTTTTTT
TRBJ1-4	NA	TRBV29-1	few	CSVDSQAGEKLFF	TGCAGCGTTGACAGCCAAGCGGGAGAAAAACTGTTTTTT
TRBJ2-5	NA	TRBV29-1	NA	CSVEVEWVLETQYF	TGCAGCGTTGAAGTCGAGTGGGTGTTAGAGACCCAGTACTTC
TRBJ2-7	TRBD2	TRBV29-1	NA	CSVLAGYEQYF	TGCAGCGTTTTAGCGGGGTACGAGCAGTACTTC
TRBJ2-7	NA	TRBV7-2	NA	CASSSAYEQYF	TGTGCCAGCAGCTCCGCCTACGAGCAGTACTTC
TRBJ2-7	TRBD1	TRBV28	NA	CASSSIFGTGKTYEQYF	TGTGCCAGCAGTTCTATCTTTGGGACAGGGAAGACCTACGAGCAGTACTTC
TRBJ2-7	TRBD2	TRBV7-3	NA	CASSLTREGEQYF	TGTGCCAGCAGCTTAACCAGGGAGGGGGAGCAGTACTTC
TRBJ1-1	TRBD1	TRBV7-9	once	CASSLIPKGAKMYTEAFF	TGTGCCAGCAGCCTCATCCCAAAGGGGGCAAAGATGTACACTGAAGCTTTCTTT
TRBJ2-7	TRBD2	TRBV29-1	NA	CSVGGTSGTYEQYF	TGCAGCGTTGGAGGGACTAGCGGGACCTACGAGCAGTACTTC
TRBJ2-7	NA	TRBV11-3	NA	CASSPLGSGEQYF	TGTGCCAGCAGCCCTTTAGGTTCCGGCGAGCAGTACTTC
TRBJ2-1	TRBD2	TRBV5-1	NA	CASGFSSGNEQFF	TGCGCCAGCGGGTTCTCTAGCGGCAATGAGCAGTTCTTC
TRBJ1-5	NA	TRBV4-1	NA	CASSQEGTYQPQHF	TGCGCCAGCAGCCAAGAGGGAACTTATCAGCCCCAGCATTTT
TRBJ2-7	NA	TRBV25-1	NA	CASSDGPPGSSYEQYF	TGTGCCAGCAGTGATGGGCCTCCTGGGAGCTCCTACGAGCAGTACTTC
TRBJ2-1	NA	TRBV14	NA	CASSRTVGFF	TGTGCCAGCAGCCGGACAGTTGGGTTCTTC
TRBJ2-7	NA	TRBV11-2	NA	CASSRRGDFYEQYF	TGTGCCAGCAGCCGCAGGGGGGACTTCTACGAGCAGTACTTC
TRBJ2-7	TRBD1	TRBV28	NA	CASRTGEGAYEQYF	TGTGCCAGCAGGACAGGGGAAGGGGCCTACGAGCAGTACTTC
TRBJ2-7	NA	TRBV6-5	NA	CASSYGGSVSYEQYF	TGTGCCAGCAGTTACGGGGGGAGCGTCTCCTACGAGCAGTACTTC
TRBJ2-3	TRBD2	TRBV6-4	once	CASSISPSGRDTQYF	TGTGCCAGCAGCATTTCACCTAGCGGGAGGGATACGCAGTATTTT
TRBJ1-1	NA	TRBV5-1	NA	CASSSGPSNTEAFF	TGCGCCAGCAGCTCGGGGCCGTCGAACACTGAAGCTTTCTTT
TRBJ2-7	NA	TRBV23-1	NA	CASSLSEGRYF	TGCGCCAGCAGTCTCTCCGAGGGACGGTACTTC
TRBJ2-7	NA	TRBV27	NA	CASSPRNIGRAEQYF	TGTGCCAGCAGCCCCCGGAATATTGGACGCGCGGAGCAGTACTTC
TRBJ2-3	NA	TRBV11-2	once	CASSLRRGSVPDTQYF	TGTGCCAGCAGCCTTCGACGGGGGTCGGTCCCAGATACGCAGTATTTT
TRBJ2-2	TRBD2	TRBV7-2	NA	CASSFSGIGTGELFF	TGTGCCAGCAGCTTTAGCGGGATAGGAACCGGGGAGCTGTTTTTT
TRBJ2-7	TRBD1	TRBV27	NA	CASSPTGGEQYF	TGTGCCAGCAGTCCGACAGGGGGCGAGCAGTACTTC
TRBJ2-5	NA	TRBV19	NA	CASSIPWSSETQYF	TGTGCCAGTAGTATCCCCTGGAGTTCTGAGACCCAGTACTTC
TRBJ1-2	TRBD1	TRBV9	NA	CASSVEGQGRRNGYTF	TGTGCCAGCAGCGTAGAGGGACAGGGTAGGAGAAATGGCTACACCTTC
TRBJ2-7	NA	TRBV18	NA	CASSPQSRAKIEQYF	TGTGCCAGCTCACCGCAGTCAAGGGCTAAGATCGAGCAGTACTTC
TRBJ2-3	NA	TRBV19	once	CASSPRQDTDTQYF	TGTGCCAGTAGTCCTCGACAGGACACAGATACGCAGTATTTT
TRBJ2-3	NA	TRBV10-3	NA	CAINPGNSDTQYF	TGTGCCATCAATCCGGGCAACTCAGATACGCAGTATTTT
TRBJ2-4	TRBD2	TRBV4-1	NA	CASSLGTSSHIQYF	TGCGCCAGCAGCCTAGGGACTAGTTCCCACATTCAGTACTTC
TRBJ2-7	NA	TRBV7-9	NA	CASSLGRDISYEQYF	TGTGCCAGCAGCTTAGGCAGGGACATCTCCTACGAGCAGTACTTC
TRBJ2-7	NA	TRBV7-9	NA	CASSMPSNEQYF	TGTGCCAGCAGCATGCCCTCCAACGAGCAGTACTTC
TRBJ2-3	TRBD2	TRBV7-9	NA	CASSPRPGGGTQYF	TGTGCCAGCAGCCCTCGGCCGGGGGGTGGTACGCAGTATTTT
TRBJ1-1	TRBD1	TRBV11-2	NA	CASSRPRGTGGGGAFF	TGTGCCAGCAGCCGTCCCCGTGGGACAGGAGGTGGCGGAGCTTTCTTT
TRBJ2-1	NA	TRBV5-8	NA	CASSLGGFSYNEQFF	TGTGCCAGCAGCTTGGGCGGTTTCTCCTACAATGAGCAGTTCTTC
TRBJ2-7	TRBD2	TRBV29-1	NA	CSVEDSTSGAYEQYF	TGCAGCGTTGAAGACTCGACTAGCGGGGCCTACGAGCAGTACTTC
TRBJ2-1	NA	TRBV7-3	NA	CASSLTSRGNEQFF	TGTGCCAGCAGCTTAACGAGTAGGGGCAATGAGCAGTTCTTC
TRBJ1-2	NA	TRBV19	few	CATRTDISIPGYTF	TGTGCCACTAGAACGGACATCTCCATTCCTGGCTACACCTTC
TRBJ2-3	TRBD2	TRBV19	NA	CASSMPSGAGPTDTQYF	TGTGCCAGTAGTATGCCTAGCGGTGCAGGCCCCACAGATACGCAGTATTTT